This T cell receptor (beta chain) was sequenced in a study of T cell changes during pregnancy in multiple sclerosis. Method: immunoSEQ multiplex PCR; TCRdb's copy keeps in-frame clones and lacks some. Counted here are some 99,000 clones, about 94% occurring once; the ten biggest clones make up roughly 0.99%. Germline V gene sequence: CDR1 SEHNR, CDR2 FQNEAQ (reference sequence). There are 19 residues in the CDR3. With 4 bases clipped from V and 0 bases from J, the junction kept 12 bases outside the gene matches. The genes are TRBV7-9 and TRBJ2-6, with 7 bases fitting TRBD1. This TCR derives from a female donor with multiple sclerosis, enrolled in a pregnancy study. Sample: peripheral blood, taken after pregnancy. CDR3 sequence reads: CASSSYLDRVNSGANVLTF. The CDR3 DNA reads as TGTGCCAGCAGCTCCTACCTTGACAGGGTAAACTCTGGGGCCAACGTCCTGACTTTC.